This passage covers 9 T cell receptor beta chains from one sample sequenced in a study of T cells after yellow fever vaccination. TCRdb used MiXCR to reprocess the 5' RACE reads, holding one entry per CDR3 protein. This table has approximately 550,000 distinct CDR3 sequences, approximately 13% appearing once. Sample: PBMCs, taken on the day of the yellow fever booster vaccination. The receptors shown here come from a man aged 25 to 45 who received the YFV17D yellow fever vaccine.

This chain links TRBV20-1 with TRBJ2-7, with 14 bases lining up with TRBD2. Germline V CDR1 and CDR2: DFQATT, SNEGSKA (reference sequence). The V and J ends lost 6 bases and 0 bases, in that order; junction bases with no gene match: 7. The CDR3 consists of 16 residues. CDR3 DNA: TGCAGTGCGGGGGGACTAGCGGGAGAGGTCTCCTACGAGCAGTACTTC. Translation gives CSAGGLAGEVSYEQYF.

In this sample, this clonotype turned up a few times. The chain combines TRBV6-2 or TRBV6-3 with TRBJ2-1, with TRBD1 identical over 9 bases. V shed 6 bases and J 9 bases; nucleotides not matched to a gene: 9. The CDR3 totals 14 residues. Per the germline V gene, CDR1 is MNHEY and CDR2 is SVGEGT. CDR3 loop: CASSKYRGRGEQFF. CDR3 DNA sequence: TGTGCCAGCAGCAAATACAGGGGGCGCGGTGAGCAGTTCTTC.

V is TRBV7-2 and J is TRBJ2-1; TRBD2 matches 8 bases. The trim removed 5 bases at V and 3 bases at J, leaving 12 bases unmatched. Germline-derived CDR1 and CDR2 are SGHTA and FQGNSA. This CDR3 has 17 amino acids. CDR3 amino acids: CASSQGLAGGGYNEQFF. Here the CDR3 DNA reads TGTGCCAGCAGCCAAGGATTGGCGGGAGGAGGCTACAATGAGCAGTTCTTC. Variable domain in full (rest from reference TRBV7-2 and TRBJ2-1): GAGVSQSPSNKVTEKGKDVELRCDPISGHTALYWYRQSLGQGLEFLIYFQGNSAPDKSGLPSDRFSAERTGGSVSTLTIQRTQQEDSAVYLCASSQGLAGGGYNEQFFGPGTRLTVL.

The chain combines TRBV3-1 with TRBJ1-6; a weak D match, TRBD1 (5 bases). CDR1 and CDR2 from the germline V gene are LGHDT and YNNKEL (reference sequence). V was clipped by 0 bases and J by 7 bases, with 7 bases between them. This CDR3 contains 14 residues. CDR3 coding DNA: TGTGCCAGCAGCCAAGACAGGGTCAATTCACCCCTCCACTTT. Translating gives CASSQDRVNSPLHF.

The chain is built from TRBV12-3 or TRBV12-4 and TRBJ2-7; 9 bases align to TRBD2. The CDR3 runs to 12 residues. J was trimmed by 7 bases and V by 6 bases; bases with no gene match: 4. CDR3 nucleotides: TGTGCCAGCAGACGCGGACTAGCGGAGCAGTACTTC. Protein sequence: CASRRGLAEQYF.

The genes are TRBV3-1 and TRBJ2-1; D may be TRBD1 (6 bases). This CDR3 region has 15 residues. Trimming removed 2 bases at V and 5 bases at J, with 13 bases between. Germline V CDR1 and CDR2: LGHDT, YNNKEL (reference sequence). As DNA, the CDR3 is TGTGCCAGCAGCCAATTTGCAGGGGTAAACAATGAGCAGTTCTTC. Protein product: CASSQFAGVNNEQFF.

This clonotype was observed a handful of times. The CDR3 is CASSFRSTTNEKLFF. The CDR3 DNA reads TGTGCCAGCAGCTTTAGATCTACAACTAATGAAAAACTGTTTTTT. The chain combines TRBV11-2 with TRBJ1-4; D remains ambiguous. Trimming removed 3 bases at V and 0 bases at J, with 8 bases between. Germline CDR1 SGHAT, CDR2 FQNNGV. CDR3 length: 15 residues.

The rearrangement joins TRBV3-1 to TRBJ2-5, with 11 positions matching TRBD2. Germline V gene lookup returns CDR1 LGHDT and CDR2 YNNKEL (reference sequence). Trimming removed 0 bases from V and 1 base from J; junction bases left unmatched: 1. The CDR3 is made up of 16 amino acids. The CDR3 reads CASSQETSGAQETQYF. In nucleotides, the CDR3 is TGTGCCAGCAGCCAAGAGACTAGCGGGGCCCAAGAGACCCAGTACTTC.

In DNA form, the CDR3 reads TGTGCCAGGGTGGGGGCTGCGTCCGACTTAGTGGGGGAGCTGTTTTTT. Translating gives CARVGAASDLVGELFF. This chain links TRBV12-3 or TRBV12-4 with TRBJ2-2, with D tentatively TRBD1 (6 bases). CDR3 length equals 16 residues. Trimming shortened V by 9 bases and J by 8 bases, and 25 bases separated the two germline ends.